The rows below give T cell receptor beta chains drawn from one sample of a study of T-cell reconstitution after alpha-beta-depleted transplantation in children. Each CDR3 protein gets one entry after TCRdb re-called the PCR reads with MiXCR. The sample has about 980,000 distinct CDR3 sequences, about 29% seen once; the top ten hold roughly 30%. The source material was PBMCs, mostly from graft donor cells, sampled 360 days after TCRalphabeta/CD19-depleted stem cell transplant. These receptors were obtained from a boy younger than two who had a stem cell transplant for SCID, so the T cells may come from the graft donor. Both conserved end residues are trimmed from each CDR3.

>TRBV29-1|TRBJ2-7
SVAEDRGHILEQY
>TRBV6-5|TRBJ1-2
ASSYVRLGGYT
>TRBV6-5|TRBJ2-5
ASSYSTGEETQY
>TRBV15|TRBJ2-3
ATSRDPRGGDTQY
>TRBV12-3/TRBV12-4|TRBJ1-3
ASTRAVGVSGNTIY
>TRBV20-1|TRBJ2-7
SARSQVTGGDRYEQY
>TRBV5-1|TRBJ1-6
ASSLAGDASVYNSPLH
>TRBV3-1|TRBJ2-7
ASSLQTAAYEQY
>TRBV4-3|TRBJ2-3
ASSQDRGRGLANTQY
>TRBV28|TRBJ2-7
ASRDTPYEQY
>TRBV5-5|TRBJ2-2
ASSPGRDTGELF
>TRBV6-2/TRBV6-3|TRBJ1-5
ASSYGMTGGGIQPQH
>TRBV5-1|TRBJ1-3
ASSSTLGGTIY
>TRBV24-1|TRBJ2-3
ATIDRPISDTDTQY
>TRBV2|TRBJ2-2
ASRVLAGDTGELF
>TRBV7-3|TRBJ1-1
ASSLQGHTEAF
>TRBV4-1|TRBJ1-3
ASSQEDTGGNTIY
>TRBV5-1|TRBJ2-1
ASSLEGFGEQF
>TRBV4-2|TRBJ1-2
ASSQDWGAPYYGYT
>TRBV10-1|TRBJ2-3
ASSDPRSDTQY
>TRBV24-1|TRBJ2-5
ATRDEDRGVRETQY
>TRBV4-1|TRBJ2-1
ASSQVSGPSYNEQF
>TRBV4-1|TRBJ1-1
ASSRAGQTLAMNTEAF
>TRBV30|TRBJ2-5
AWSGVVRETQY
>TRBV6-5|TRBJ2-2
ASTLDRAGAGELF
>TRBV7-3|TRBJ2-2
ASSPAPGQGNTGELF
>TRBV12-3/TRBV12-4|TRBJ1-1
ASSLPAGLKGMNTEAF
>TRBV12-3/TRBV12-4|TRBJ2-7
ASSPGPGTGLYEQY
>TRBV20-1|TRBJ1-6
SAPPEGGHSYNSPLH
>TRBV20-1|TRBJ2-7
SARTGISYEQY
>TRBV27|TRBJ2-7
ASSIQSSYEQY
>TRBV7-6|TRBJ2-7
ASSPLAGTIYEQY
>TRBV7-2|TRBJ2-5
ASSPRAGGPETQY
>TRBV3-1|TRBJ1-1
ASSQVGGQEAF
>TRBV24-1|TRBJ2-5
ATSEDSGGRRETQY
>TRBV1|TRBJ2-7
TSRIAGAREQY
>TRBV12-3/TRBV12-4|TRBJ2-2
ASSSQVTANTGELF
>TRBV12-3/TRBV12-4|TRBJ1-5
ASRDRGLYNDQPQH
>TRBV19|TRBJ2-3
ASSMGIHPDTQY
>TRBV7-2|TRBJ2-3
ASSFTGQATDTQY
>TRBV7-2|TRBJ2-7
ASSLADGSYEQY